The TCR beta chain under discussion was sequenced for a study of blood T cell repertoires in COVID-19. Study-wide context: The analysed material was cDNA or gDNA that came from T cells, B-cell-depleted T cells, or PBMCs.

This CDR3 spans 16 amino acids. J gave up 3 bases and V 6 bases, and 12 bases lay outside the gene matches. Germline V gives CDR1 SGHKS, CDR2 YYEKEE (reference sequence). Produced via immunoSEQ multiplex PCR; TCRdb's table is partial and in-frame only. Here the sample spans more than 250,000 clones, roughly 90% being singletons. The chain joins TRBV5-5 to TRBJ2-1, with 7 bases that match TRBD1. Sequenced sample: peripheral blood. The clonotype was recovered from a man between 18 and 29 years old who had recovered from COVID-19. This chain's CDR3 is CASILKGQLNYNEQFF. As DNA, the CDR3 is TGTGCCAGCATCCTCAAGGGACAGCTAAACTACAATGAGCAGTTCTTC. Using reference TRBV5-5 and TRBJ2-1 for the parts outside the CDR3, the full variable domain is DAGVTQSPTHLIKTRGQQVTLRCSPISGHKSVSWYQQVLGQGPQFIFQYYEKEERGRGNFPDRFSARQFPNYSSELNVNALLLGDSALYLCASILKGQLNYNEQFFGPGTRLTVL.